One TCR beta chain is described in this entry. This CDR3 has 14 residues. V was shortened by 1 base and J by 2 bases, with 8 bases between the two germline ends. Germline V gene sequence: CDR1 SGHTA, CDR2 FQGNSA. The source of the sample is a study of T-cell memory formation after mild COVID-19. TCRdb reanalysed the 5' RACE reads using MiXCR and keeps one entry per CDR3 protein. The sample yields around 310,000 distinct CDR3 sequences, around 15% seen once. Source material: PBMCs or a T cell subset sorted from them (not recorded which). This sequence was found in a man between 18 and 35 years old who had mild COVID-19 (a few samples of this study predate the infection). Cell type and time point are not known. This chain joins TRBV7-2 and TRBJ2-5; D is unresolved. For the CDR3, the DNA is TGTGCCAGCAGCTTAGTCGGCAGGCAAGAGACCCAGTACTTC. Amino acid sequence: CASSLVGRQETQYF.